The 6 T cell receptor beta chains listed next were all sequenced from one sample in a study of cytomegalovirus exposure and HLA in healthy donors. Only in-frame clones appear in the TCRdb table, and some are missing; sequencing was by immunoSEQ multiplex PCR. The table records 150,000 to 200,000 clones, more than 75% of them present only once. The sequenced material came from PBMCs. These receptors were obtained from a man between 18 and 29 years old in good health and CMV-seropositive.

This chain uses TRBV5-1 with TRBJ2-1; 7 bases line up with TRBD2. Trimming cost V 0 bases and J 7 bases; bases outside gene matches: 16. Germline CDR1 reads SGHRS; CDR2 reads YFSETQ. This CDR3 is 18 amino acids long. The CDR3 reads CASSLEITAGVVRNEQFF. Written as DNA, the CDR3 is TGCGCCAGCAGCTTGGAAATTACGGCGGGAGTCGTGAGGAATGAGCAGTTCTTC. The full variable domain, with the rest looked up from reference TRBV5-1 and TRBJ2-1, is KAGVTQTPRYLIKTRGQQVTLSCSPISGHRSVSWYQQTPGQGLQFLFEYFSETQRNKGNFPGRFSGRQFSNSRSEMNVSTLELGDSALYLCASSLEITAGVVRNEQFFGPGTRLTVL.

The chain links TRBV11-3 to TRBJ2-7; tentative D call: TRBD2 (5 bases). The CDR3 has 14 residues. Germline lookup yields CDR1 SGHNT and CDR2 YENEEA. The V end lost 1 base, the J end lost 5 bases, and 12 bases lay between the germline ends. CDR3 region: CASSLAASTDEQYF. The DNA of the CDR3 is TGTGCCAGCAGCTTAGCCGCTAGCACAGACGAGCAGTACTTC.

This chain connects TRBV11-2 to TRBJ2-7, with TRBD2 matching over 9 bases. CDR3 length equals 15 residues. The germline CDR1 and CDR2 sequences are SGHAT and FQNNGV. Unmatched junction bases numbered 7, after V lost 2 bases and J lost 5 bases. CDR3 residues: CASSLLASGIDEQYF. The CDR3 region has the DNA TGTGCCAGCAGCTTATTGGCTAGCGGGATCGACGAGCAGTACTTC.

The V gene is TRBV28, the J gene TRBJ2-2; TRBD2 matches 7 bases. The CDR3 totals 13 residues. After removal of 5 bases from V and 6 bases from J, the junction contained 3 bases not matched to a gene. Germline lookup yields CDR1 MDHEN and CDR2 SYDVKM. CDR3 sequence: CASSSGTPGELFF. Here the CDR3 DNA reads TGTGCCAGCAGTAGCGGGACCCCCGGGGAGCTGTTTTTT. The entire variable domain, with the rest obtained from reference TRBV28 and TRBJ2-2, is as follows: DVKVTQSSRYLVKRTGEKVFLECVQDMDHENMFWYRQDPGLGLRLIYFSYDVKMKEKGDIPEGYSVSREKKERFSLILESASTNQTSMYLCASSSGTPGELFFGEGSRLTVL.

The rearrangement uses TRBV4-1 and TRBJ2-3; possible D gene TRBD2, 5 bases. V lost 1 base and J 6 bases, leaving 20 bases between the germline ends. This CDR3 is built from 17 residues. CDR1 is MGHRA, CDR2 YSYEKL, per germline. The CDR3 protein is CASSQVPGGSPGDTQYF. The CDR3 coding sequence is TGCGCCAGCAGCCAAGTCCCGGGCGGATCTCCGGGGGATACGCAGTATTTT.

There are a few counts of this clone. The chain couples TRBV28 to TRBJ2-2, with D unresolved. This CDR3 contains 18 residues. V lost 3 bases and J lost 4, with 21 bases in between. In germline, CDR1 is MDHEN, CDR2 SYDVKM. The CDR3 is CASSFFTRRQVRTGELFF. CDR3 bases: TGTGCCAGCAGTTTTTTTACCCGTAGGCAGGTACGCACCGGGGAGCTGTTTTTT.